This passage covers 21 T cell receptor beta chains from one sample sequenced in a study of tumor and adjacent non-tumor tissue in lung cancer. The library came from three nested PCR rounds adapted from ARM-PCR protocols. TCRdb redid the calling of the multiplex PCR reads with MiXCR, one entry per CDR3 protein. The table lists about 200,000 distinct CDR3 sequences, 70% to 75% of them singletons. No cell sorting was done before RNA was extracted from the tissue. The sequencing input was lung tumor tissue. The origin of the receptors is a man in his 60s with non-small cell lung cancer.

In this sample, this clonotype turned up many times. The chain uses TRBV20-1 and TRBJ2-4; 7 bases match TRBD2. Germline V gene sequence: CDR1 DFQATT, CDR2 SNEGSKA (reference sequence). The CDR3 covers 14 residues. V dropped 5 bases and J dropped 4; count of bases not matched to a gene: 8. CDR3 nucleotide sequence: TGCAGTGCTCCCAAGGGAGGGTCTAAAAACATTCAGTACTTC. It yields the protein CSAPKGGSKNIQYF.

The J gene is TRBJ1-4, the V gene TRBV6-6, with TRBD1 identical over 9 bases. Unmatched junction bases numbered 13, after V lost 9 bases and J lost 8 bases. Germline V gene data show CDR1 as MNHNY and CDR2 as SVGAGI (reference sequence). The length of the CDR3 is 15 residues. CDR3 region: CASTTQGGTGEKLFF. The CDR3, as DNA: TGTGCCAGTACCACCCAAGGGGGGACAGGGGAAAAACTGTTTTTT.

In its sample, this clonotype was seen a few times. The rearrangement uses TRBV6-6 and TRBJ2-3, with TRBD2 matching 12 bases. The trim removed 4 bases at V and 1 base at J, leaving 12 bases unmatched. CDR1 and CDR2 (germline): MNHNY, SVGAGI (reference sequence). CDR3 size: 19 residues. The CDR3 sequence: CASSSPTSGGIQGTDTQYF. Here the CDR3 DNA reads TGTGCCAGCAGTTCGCCTACTAGCGGGGGGATTCAGGGCACAGATACGCAGTATTTT.

For this clonotype: The junction shows a germline mismatch at one end, possibly a read error. The chain is built from TRBV11-1 and TRBJ2-2; TRBD2 might be the D (6 bases). The CDR3 is 15 amino acids. CDR1 and CDR2 (germline): SGHAT, FQDESV (reference sequence). The CDR3 spells CTSSQLAGDTGELFF. In nucleotides, the CDR3 is TGTACCAGCAGCCAACTAGCCGGCGACACCGGGGAGCTGTTTTTT.

Points on this clonotype: A much larger clone lies one base from this, so it may be a read error. This chain joins TRBV11-2 and TRBJ1-2, with a weak D call TRBD1 (5 bases). This CDR3 has 13 amino acids. Germline CDR1 SGHAT, CDR2 FQNNGV. The CDR3 coding sequence is TGTGCCAGCAGCTCTCGGGGGAGCTATGACTACACCTTC. This codes for CASSSRGSYDYTF.

Note on this clonotype: This may come from a read error, since a much larger clone is one base off. The chain joins TRBV4-3 to TRBJ2-1; 8 positions agree with TRBD2. V dropped 5 bases and J dropped 8; count of bases not matched to a gene: 8. There are 14 residues in the CDR3. The V gene's germline CDR1 is LGHNA and CDR2 YSLEER. CDR3 sequence (DNA): TGCGCCAGCAGCACCCAACTAGCGGACTATGAGCAGTTCTTC. It codes for CASSTQLADYEQFF.

In the case of this clonotype: The CDR3 does not end in the conserved phenylalanine or tryptophan, so this is likely a read error. The chain uses TRBV5-5 and TRBJ1-3; D gene ambiguous. V was trimmed by 6 bases and J by 4 bases, leaving 8 bases between them. This CDR3 contains 12 residues. Looked up from germline, CDR1 is SGHKS and CDR2 is YYEKEE (reference sequence). In DNA form, the CDR3 reads TGTGCCAGCAACCTTTTCGGAAACACCATATATTTG. Translated, it gives CASNLFGNTIYL.

For the CDR3, the DNA is TGTGCCAACAGCCTACAGGGAGGTAATCAGCCCCAGCATTTT. Translation: CANSLQGGNQPQHF. This chain uses TRBV12-3 or TRBV12-4 with TRBJ1-5, with D maybe TRBD1 (6 bases). The CDR3 runs 14 residues. The germline V and J ends were trimmed by 10 bases and 4 bases, with 17 bases remaining between them.

In regard to this clonotype: Sequence at one end of the junction differs from germline and may be a read error. The rearrangement joins TRBV20-1 to TRBJ1-5; the D is unclear. The germline CDR1 and CDR2 sequences are DFQATT and SNEGSKA (reference sequence). The CDR3 consists of 15 residues. In DNA form, the CDR3 reads TGCAGTGCGAAGACATGGTTGACGGGCAATCAGCCTCAGCATTTT. This gives the protein CSAKTWLTGNQPQHF.

This clonotype has just one count. Germline and junction disagree at one end, which may indicate a read error. V usage is TRBV5-6 and J usage is TRBJ2-1; D may correspond to TRBD1 or TRBD2 (5 bases each). This CDR3 has 17 amino acids. CDR1 is SGHDT, CDR2 YYEEEE, per germline. The CDR3, as DNA: TGTGCCAGCAGCTCCAGGTTGGGACCCTCCTTCGTCAATGAGCAGTCCTTC. Residues: CASSSRLGPSFVNEQSF.

Turning to this clonotype: A read error may explain this, as a much larger clone is one base away. The chain combines TRBV20-1 with TRBJ1-5; D remains unclear. The CDR3 length is 14 residues. CDR1 and CDR2 (germline): DFQATT, SNEGSKA (reference sequence). The CDR3 nucleotides are TGCAGTGTTAGAGGTGGGAGTAGCAATCAGCCCCAGCATTTT. This sequence encodes CSVRGGSSNQPQHF.

This chain joins TRBV12-3 or TRBV12-4 and TRBJ2-7, with D perhaps matching TRBD1 (5 bases). Trimming removed 10 bases from V and 6 bases from J, with 22 bases in between. The CDR3 runs 14 residues. The CDR3 region has the DNA TGTGCCAACAGACGCCGAGACAGTAGTAGCGAGCAGTACTTC. This encodes CANRRRDSSSEQYF.

On this clonotype itself: Sequence at one end of the junction differs from germline and may be a read error. This chain uses TRBV11-2 with TRBJ2-3; no firm D call. The CDR3 loop spans 13 amino acids. Germline values: CDR1 SGHAT, CDR2 FQNNGV. CDR3 DNA sequence: TGTGTCAGCAGCTGGGTAGGCACATATACACAGTATTTT. It translates to CVSSWVGTYTQYF.

For this clonotype: Its ends do not fully match the called genes, so a read error is possible. V gene TRBV4-2 combines with J gene TRBJ2-5; 7 nucleotides line up with TRBD2. The germline V gene encodes CDR1 LGHNA and CDR2 YNFKEQ. The CDR3 loop spans 16 amino acids. The CDR3 sequence is CASSQGLAVYQETQYF. For the CDR3, the DNA is TGTGCCAGCAGCCAGGGCCTAGCGGTGTACCAAGAGACCCAGTATTTC.

The chain links TRBV5-4 to TRBJ2-7; D is ambiguous. Germline V CDR1 and CDR2: SGHNT, YYREEE (reference sequence). This CDR3 contains 13 residues. V shed 3 bases and J shed 3 bases, with 10 bases lying between them. The CDR3 bases are TGTGCCAGCAGCTCGATAGTAGACTACGAGCAGTACTTC. This gives the protein CASSSIVDYEQYF.

In regard to this clonotype: A junction end diverges from the germline sequence, so it may reflect a read error. The chain couples TRBV6-1 to TRBJ2-7; D gene unclear. Per germline, CDR1 MNHNS and CDR2 SASEGT. The CDR3 length is 14 residues. The CDR3 region is CASSARADSYKQYF. The CDR3 bases are TGTGCCAGCAGTGCCCGGGCCGATTCCTACAAGCAGTACTTC.

In the case of this clonotype: This may be a read error: a much more frequent sequence differs by one nucleotide. The V call is TRBV6-2 or TRBV6-3, the J call TRBJ1-1; the D is unclear. The CDR3 is made up of 11 amino acids. V was trimmed by 8 bases and J by 12 bases, leaving 16 bases between them. Germline CDR1 and CDR2: MNHEY and SVGEGT. CDR3 sequence reads: CASSRAFETFF. The DNA of the CDR3 is TGTGCCAGCTCACGGGCTTTCGAAACTTTCTTT.

About this clonotype: Mismatch with germline at one junction end may stem from a read error. The J gene is TRBJ2-1, the V gene TRBV4-3; 7 nucleotides match TRBD2. The CDR3 is made up of 16 amino acids. Germline assignment: CDR1 LGHNA and CDR2 YSLEER. CDR3 region: CASIQDSNGRYNEQFF. The CDR3 DNA follows: TGCGCCAGCATCCAAGACTCCAACGGGAGGTACAATGAGCAGTTCTTC.

The CDR3 region has the DNA TGCGCCAGCTGCAAAGAGGGGGCCCTTATGACAGGGGGGGTTACCTACGAGCAGTACTTC. Translating it yields CASCKEGALMTGGVTYEQYF. This rearrangement joins TRBV4-3 to TRBJ2-7; 9 nucleotides match TRBD1. J lost 2 bases, V lost 8 bases, and 25 bases had no gene match. The CDR3 is made up of 20 amino acids. CDR1 is LGHNA, CDR2 YSLEER, per germline.

As for this clonotype: The junction does not match germline at one end; this may be a read error. J is TRBJ1-1 and V is TRBV11-2, with D tentatively TRBD1 (5 bases). This CDR3 has 18 amino acids. CDR1 and CDR2 (germline): SGHAT, FQNNGV. CDR3 amino acids: CTSSLTSSRAGVKTETFF. The CDR3 bases are TGTACCAGCAGCTTAACATCGTCAAGGGCGGGGGTAAAGACTGAAACTTTCTTT.

This clonotype was observed once. This chain uses TRBV20-1 with TRBJ1-5; D remains ambiguous. Per germline, CDR1 DFQATT and CDR2 SNEGSKA (reference sequence). The CDR3 length is 14 residues. V was pared by 7 bases and J by 3 bases, with 16 bases between. CDR3 sequence (DNA): TGCAGTGTCCTCCCGGGTCGGGTCAATCAGCCCCAGCATTTT. This translates into CSVLPGRVNQPQHF.